This record covers a single TCR beta chain. Its specificity is unknown. The assay was immunoSEQ multiplex PCR, and TCRdb's table has in-frame clones only and misses some. This sample yields about 120,000 clones, of which 75% to 90% are seen a single time; less than 4.5% belongs to the top ten. The data derive from a study of cytomegalovirus exposure and HLA in healthy donors. The overall study: Later, an analysis reported that the 95 to 150 validation repertoires had used the same platform as the roughly 720 first-cohort repertoires.

The CDR3 sequence is 15 residues long. Germline V gene lookup returns CDR1 SGHDT and CDR2 YYEEEE. The V segment lost 0 bases and the J segment 8 bases; nucleotides outside the gene matches: 9. Findings and caveats of the study: Among the CMV-associated chains, three were confirmed in vitro as specific for CMV antigens. Overall, around 160 TCR beta chains were annotated as cytomegalovirus-associated.

The TCR was taken from a man younger than 35 in good health and CMV-seropositive. The V call is TRBV5-6, the J call TRBJ1-2; 8 bases agree with TRBD1. Sequencing used PBMCs. The CDR3, as DNA: TGTGCCAGCAGCTTGGTAGGGACAGGCACGGGGGGCTACACCTTC. Amino acid sequence: CASSLVGTGTGGYTF.